These 10 T cell receptor beta chains came from one sample sequenced in a study of cytomegalovirus exposure and HLA in healthy donors. Primers included in the PCR were 60 Vbeta and 13 Jbeta primers. Here immunoSEQ multiplex PCR was the method, and the copy in TCRdb shows in-frame clones only, minus some. This table holds around 140,000 clones, 60% to 80% found once. The sequencing input was PBMCs. The receptors derive from a male donor in good health and CMV-seronegative.

This chain uses TRBV6-4 with TRBJ2-1; the match to TRBD1 covers 8 bases. This CDR3 is built from 13 residues. The germline gives CDR1 MRHNA, CDR2 SNTAGT. The junction had 3 bases not matched to a gene; V was cut back by 6 bases and J by 5 bases. The CDR3 sequence is CASSQDRDNEQFF. In nucleotides, the CDR3 is TGTGCCAGCAGCCAGGACAGGGACAATGAGCAGTTCTTC.

The chain links TRBV11-2 to TRBJ1-1; D unresolved. V was clipped by 1 base and J by 10 bases, with 13 bases between them. The germline gives CDR1 SGHAT, CDR2 FQNNGV. There are 13 residues in the CDR3. CDR3: CASSLAGQSGAFF. Written as DNA, the CDR3 is TGTGCCAGCAGCTTAGCTGGCCAGTCGGGAGCTTTCTTT.

The chain is built from TRBV6-1 and TRBJ1-1; a possible D gene is TRBD1 (6 bases). The CDR3 contains 14 residues. Germline V CDR1 and CDR2: MNHNS, SASEGT. Trimming pared 6 bases from V and 5 bases from J, leaving 16 bases between. CDR3 sequence: CASSPKIGGTEAFF. As DNA, the CDR3 is TGTGCCAGCAGCCCTAAAATAGGGGGAACTGAAGCTTTCTTT.

The V and J genes are TRBV7-8 and TRBJ2-5; TRBD2 matches 11 bases. With the DNA end fitting TRBJ2-7 better, the J assignment may be wrong. This CDR3 comprises 16 residues. Germline V gene sequence: CDR1 SGHVS, CDR2 FQNEAQ. For the CDR3, the DNA is TGTGCCAGCAGCCCCCTGCTAGCGGGAGGAGCCTACGAGCAGTACTTC. Protein: CASSPLLAGGAYEQYF.

The genes are TRBV5-5 and TRBJ2-5, with 7 bases lining up with TRBD2. Trimming cost V 1 base and J 5 bases; bases outside gene matches: 11. CDR1 is SGHKS, CDR2 YYEKEE, per germline (reference sequence). The CDR3 is 16 residues long. Written as DNA, the CDR3 is TGTGCCAGCAGCTTGCCCACGGGAGGAGTGTGGGAGACCCAGTACTTC. It is translated as CASSLPTGGVWETQYF.

The chain employs TRBV7-2 and TRBJ1-1; possibly TRBD1 for D (6 bases). Per the germline V gene, CDR1 is SGHTA and CDR2 is FQGNSA. The germline V and J ends were trimmed by 3 bases and 1 base, with 12 bases remaining between them. This CDR3 contains 15 residues. CDR3 nucleotides: TGTGCCAGCAGCTTCAACCCGGGACAGAACACTGAAGCTTTCTTT. Translating it yields CASSFNPGQNTEAFF.

The chain links TRBV4-1 to TRBJ2-2; 7 nucleotides line up with TRBD1. Germline lookup yields CDR1 MGHRA and CDR2 YSYEKL. Losses at the gene ends were 6 bases for V and 7 bases for J; bases not matched to a gene: 11. This CDR3 has 15 amino acids. CDR3 nucleotides: TGCGCCAGCAGGGGCCAGGCAGGGGGTGTCGGGGAGCTGTTTTTT. This translates into CASRGQAGGVGELFF.

This clone was detected once. V usage is TRBV28 and J usage is TRBJ2-7, with 10 bases fitting TRBD2. Germline CDR1 and CDR2: MDHEN and SYDVKM. This CDR3 spans 16 amino acids. V lost 3 bases, J lost 6 bases, and 11 bases stayed unmatched. DNA of the CDR3: TGTGCCAGCAGTTTCGCGAGAGCGGGAGGGCTCTCCGAGCAGTACTTC. This sequence encodes CASSFARAGGLSEQYF.

This chain connects TRBV6-4 to TRBJ2-1; 10 positions agree with TRBD2. The junction had 12 bases not matched to a gene; V was cut back by 4 bases and J by 6 bases. Per germline, CDR1 MRHNA and CDR2 SNTAGT. There are 17 residues in the CDR3. The CDR3 nucleotides read TGTGCCAGCAGTGCCTCCCCCCTAGCGGGAGTTCCCAATGAGCAGTTCTTC. Protein product: CASSASPLAGVPNEQFF.

The chain has TRBV2 and TRBJ2-5; TRBD2 matches 8 bases. CDR1 and CDR2 (germline): SNHLY, FYNNEI. The V gene end was trimmed by 4 bases and the J gene end by 2 bases; junction bases not matched to a gene: 6. CDR3 length: 15 residues. The CDR3 DNA sequence: TGTGCCAGCAGTGGAACTAGCGGAAAACAAGAGACCCAGTACTTC. This translates into CASSGTSGKQETQYF.